What follows are 16 T cell receptor beta chains derived from one specimen sequenced in a study of control samples from healthy donors and cancer patients. TCRdb's copy holds only in-frame clones and misses some; the assay was immunoSEQ multiplex PCR. The profile shows just under 100,000 clones, over 85% of them singletons. Sample: blood. The receptors were gathered from a man aged 18 to 30 in good health.

V gene TRBV27 combines with J gene TRBJ1-6; D is ambiguous. Trimming took 0 bases from V and 6 from J, leaving 0 bases between them. Per germline, CDR1 MNHEY and CDR2 SMNVEV (reference sequence). The CDR3 is 12 residues long. This CDR3 reads CASSLSNSPLHF. The CDR3 region has the DNA TGTGCCAGCAGTTTATCTAATTCACCCCTCCACTTT.

This sequence joins TRBV6-2 or TRBV6-3 and TRBJ1-2; 10 nucleotides line up with TRBD1. CDR3 length: 20 residues. Losses at the gene ends were 6 bases for V and 4 bases for J; bases not matched to a gene: 23. The germline V gene has CDR1 MNHEY and CDR2 SVGEGT. The CDR3 DNA reads as TGTGCCAGCAGCCAAACGCCGTTATTGTTGGGGACAGGGGACGCCTATGGCTACACCTTC. This codes for CASSQTPLLLGTGDAYGYTF.

The rearrangement links TRBV5-1 to TRBJ2-1, with 8 bases matching TRBD1. J gave up 5 bases and V 0 bases, and 19 bases lay outside the gene matches. CDR1 and CDR2 (germline): SGHRS, YFSETQ. This CDR3 has 20 residues. The CDR3 here is CASSLGGTGGVGGIDNEQFF. The DNA for the CDR3 is TGCGCCAGCAGCTTGGGCGGGACAGGCGGCGTCGGCGGGATCGACAATGAGCAGTTCTTC. Using reference TRBV5-1 and TRBJ2-1 for the parts outside the CDR3, the full variable domain is KAGVTQTPRYLIKTRGQQVTLSCSPISGHRSVSWYQQTPGQGLQFLFEYFSETQRNKGNFPGRFSGRQFSNSRSEMNVSTLELGDSALYLCASSLGGTGGVGGIDNEQFFGPGTRLTVL.

The genes are TRBV19 and TRBJ1-5; the D gene is possibly TRBD1 (6 bases). This CDR3 has 13 residues. Looked up from germline, CDR1 is LNHDA and CDR2 is SQIVND (reference sequence). V dropped 4 bases and J dropped 9 bases, with 13 bases sitting between them. The CDR3 sequence is CASSNGGLRPQHF. The CDR3 DNA is TGTGCCAGTAGTAATGGGGGCCTGCGGCCCCAGCATTTT.

V and J are TRBV5-1 and TRBJ1-1; D not resolved. V lost 1 base, J lost 2 bases, and 6 bases lay in between. The CDR3 sequence is 13 residues long. Germline V gene data show CDR1 as SGHRS and CDR2 as YFSETQ. The CDR3 DNA reads as TGCGCCAGCAGCTTGCCGTCCAACACTGAAGCTTTCTTT. Translating it yields CASSLPSNTEAFF.

The CDR3 is CAWSTGWGNTEAFF. DNA of the CDR3: TGTGCCTGGAGTACGGGTTGGGGAAACACTGAAGCTTTCTTT. The chain is built from TRBV30 and TRBJ1-1; no clear D gene. The V gene's germline CDR1 is GTSNPN and CDR2 SVGIG (reference sequence). CDR3 length: 14 amino acids. The germline V and J ends were trimmed by 2 bases and 2 bases, with 12 bases remaining between them.

The V call is TRBV2, the J call TRBJ1-2; tentatively, D is TRBD1 (6 bases). The V end was cut by 6 bases, the J end by 8 bases, with 13 bases between. This CDR3 contains 12 residues. CDR1 is SNHLY and CDR2 is FYNNEI in the germline V gene. The CDR3 loop reads CASSGGARGYTF. CDR3 in DNA: TGTGCCAGCAGCGGGGGGGCACGAGGCTACACCTTC.

The CDR3 reads CASGSRDSKLNQSYEQYF. CDR3 bases: TGTGCCAGCGGGTCCCGCGATTCTAAGCTCAACCAAAGTTACGAGCAGTACTTC. The chain links TRBV21-1 to TRBJ2-7. TRBV21-1 is a recognized pseudogene. The CDR3 is 18 residues long.

This chain uses TRBV7-9 with TRBJ2-1; TRBD2 is a possible D gene (5 bases). Trimming took 5 bases from V and 7 from J, leaving 9 bases between them. This CDR3 has 12 amino acids. Looked up from germline, CDR1 is SEHNR and CDR2 is FQNEAQ (reference sequence). CDR3 coding DNA: TGTGCCAGCAGCCGGACGGGGAATGAGCAGTTCTTC. It specifies CASSRTGNEQFF.

This sequence joins TRBV7-2 and TRBJ2-7, with a weak D call TRBD1 (6 bases). The V and J ends lost 2 bases and 3 bases respectively, with 17 bases between them. Germline V gene lookup returns CDR1 SGHTA and CDR2 FQGNSA. This CDR3 is built from 16 residues. This CDR3 reads CASSLSRGGSFYEQYF. The CDR3, as DNA: TGTGCCAGCAGCTTATCACGAGGGGGAAGCTTCTACGAGCAGTACTTC.

As to this clone: Other DNA sequences in this sample translate to the same CDR3. The chain combines TRBV7-8 with TRBJ1-1; D not certain. Germline values: CDR1 SGHVS, CDR2 FQNEAQ. The CDR3 is 13 amino acids. V lost 3 bases and J lost 6, with 11 bases in between. The CDR3 DNA reads TGTGCCAGCAGCTTGATACCTTCCCCTGAAGCTTTCTTT. Its translation is CASSLIPSPEAFF.

This sequence joins TRBV9 and TRBJ2-3; D call uncertain. This CDR3 has 12 amino acids. CDR1 is SGDLS and CDR2 is YYNGEE in the germline V gene. V lost 0 bases to trimming and J lost 6 bases, with 5 bases between them. Here the CDR3 DNA reads TGTGCCAGCAGCGTAGAAGGGGATACGCAGTATTTT. Translated: CASSVEGDTQYF.

Notes on this clone: Germline and junction disagree at one end, which may indicate a read error. The chain recombines TRBV24-1 with TRBJ1-3, with 7 bases matching TRBD1. The CDR3 totals 19 residues. CDR1 is KGHDR, CDR2 SFDVKD, per germline. Written as DNA, the CDR3 is TGTGCCACCAGTGACTGGGGCAGGGGGTTCACTGGGTCTGGAAACACCACATATTTT. Translated, it gives CATSDWGRGFTGSGNTTYF.

The chain carries TRBV6-6 and TRBJ1-3; 7 bases match TRBD1. The length of the CDR3 is 14 residues. The ends lost 6 bases at V and 6 bases at J; junction bases unmatched: 8. Germline V lookup: CDR1 MNHNY, CDR2 SVGAGI (reference sequence). The CDR3 loop is CASRKGQQANTIYF. The CDR3 DNA reads TGTGCCAGCAGAAAGGGACAGCAGGCAAACACCATATATTTT.

CDR3 DNA: TGTGCCAGCAGCGGTTGGACAGTTAACTATGGCTACACCTTC. Its protein product is CASSGWTVNYGYTF. The chain joins TRBV9 to TRBJ1-2, with D maybe TRBD1 (6 bases). V was shortened by 3 bases and J by 1 base, with 10 bases between the two germline ends. This CDR3 has 14 amino acids. Germline CDR1 and CDR2: SGDLS and YYNGEE.

The chain carries TRBV3-1 (or the pseudogene TRBV3-2) and TRBJ1-1; D uncertain. CDR3 length equals 14 residues. Germline V gives CDR1 LGHDT, CDR2 YNNKEL (reference sequence). The germline V and J ends were trimmed by 4 bases and 6 bases, with 15 bases remaining between them. The CDR3 sequence is CASSRAGRHSEAFF. The CDR3 region has the DNA TGTGCCAGCAGCCGGGCTGGGAGGCACTCTGAAGCTTTCTTT.